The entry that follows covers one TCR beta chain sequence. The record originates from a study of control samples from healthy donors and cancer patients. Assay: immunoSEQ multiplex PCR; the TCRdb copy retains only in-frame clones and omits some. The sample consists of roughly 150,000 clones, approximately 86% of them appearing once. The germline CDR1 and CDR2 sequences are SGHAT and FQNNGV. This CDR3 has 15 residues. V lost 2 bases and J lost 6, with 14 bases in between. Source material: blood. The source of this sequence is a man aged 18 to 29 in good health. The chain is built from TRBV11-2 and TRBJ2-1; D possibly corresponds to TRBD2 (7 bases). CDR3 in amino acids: CASSLLRGAGNEQFF. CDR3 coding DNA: TGTGCCAGCAGCTTATTACGGGGGGCGGGCAATGAGCAGTTCTTC.